This passage covers 27 T cell receptor beta chains from one sample sequenced in a study of blood T cell repertoires in COVID-19. Clones were sequenced by immunoSEQ multiplex PCR, and TCRdb holds only the in-frame ones, with some missing. The table lists hundreds of thousands of clones, approximately 85% of them singletons. Sequencing input: PBMCs or T cells enriched from blood (not recorded which). The source is a woman in her forties or fifties who had recovered from COVID-19.

V gene TRBV5-1 combines with J gene TRBJ2-7; 8 bases are shared with TRBD1. CDR1 and CDR2 from the germline V gene are SGHRS and YFSETQ. V lost 4 bases, J lost 6 bases, and 9 bases stayed unmatched. The CDR3 has 14 residues. The CDR3 nucleotides read TGCGCCAGCAGCCACGACAGGGGAACTCTCGAGCAGTACTTC. Its protein product is CASSHDRGTLEQYF.

The CDR3 region is CASSIAGDYSGANVLTF. DNA of the CDR3: TGTGCCAGTAGTATAGCAGGGGACTACTCTGGGGCCAACGTCCTGACTTTC. The chain recombines TRBV19 with TRBJ2-6; a possible D gene is TRBD2 (7 bases). V was clipped by 1 base and J by 0 bases, with 10 bases between them. Germline CDR1 LNHDA, CDR2 SQIVND (reference sequence). CDR3 length: 17 residues.

J is TRBJ2-2 and V is TRBV6-5; a weak D match, TRBD2 (6 bases). The V gene lost 2 bases and the J gene lost 3 bases, with 10 bases spanning the gap. From germline, CDR1 is MNHEY and CDR2 SVGAGI. This CDR3 region has 15 residues. The CDR3 reads CASSYGEAHTGELFF. The CDR3 DNA follows: TGTGCCAGCAGTTACGGGGAGGCCCACACCGGGGAGCTGTTTTTT.

The rearrangement links TRBV2 to TRBJ1-4; 8 bases agree with TRBD1. Germline values: CDR1 SNHLY, CDR2 FYNNEI. V was pared by 6 bases and J by 4 bases, with 4 bases of the junction left unmatched. The CDR3 contains 14 residues. CDR3 in DNA: TGTGCCAGCAGCTACAGGGGGAGTAATGAAAAACTGTTTTTT. Translating gives CASSYRGSNEKLFF.

The rearrangement joins TRBV6-2 or TRBV6-3 to TRBJ2-2; D is unresolved. Germline CDR1 reads MNHEY; CDR2 reads SVGEGT. There are 12 residues in the CDR3. V lost 2 bases and J lost 8, with 6 bases in between. CDR3 nucleotide sequence: TGTGCCAGCAGTTACCCCATGGGGGAGCTGTTTTTT. Encoded protein: CASSYPMGELFF.

The chain carries TRBV24-1 and TRBJ2-1; 8 positions agree with TRBD1. J lost 7 bases, V lost 3 bases, and 7 bases had no gene match. Germline V gives CDR1 KGHDR, CDR2 SFDVKD. This CDR3 is 15 amino acids long. Here the CDR3 reads CATSDRTGKMNEQFF. CDR3 nucleotide sequence: TGTGCCACCAGTGATAGGACAGGGAAGATGAATGAGCAGTTCTTC.

The V gene is TRBV7-3, the J gene TRBJ2-5; 10 bases align to TRBD2. The germline V gene has CDR1 SGHTA and CDR2 FQGTGA. The CDR3 spans 15 residues. Trimming at V came to 5 bases and at J to 5 bases, leaving 8 bases not matched to a gene. CDR3 region: CASSRTSGTPETQYF. In DNA, the CDR3 is TGTGCCAGCAGCCGAACTAGCGGGACCCCTGAGACCCAGTACTTC.

This clone was seen just once. This sequence joins TRBV4-3 and TRBJ2-3, with 10 bases fitting TRBD2. V lost 0 bases and J lost 4; bases outside the gene matches: 10. The CDR3 runs to 18 residues. Germline CDR1 and CDR2: LGHNA and YSLEER. The CDR3 spells CASSQDIASGGRADTQYF. The CDR3 DNA is TGCGCCAGCAGCCAAGATATAGCTAGCGGGGGTAGGGCAGATACGCAGTATTTT.

As for this clone: The same CDR3 also results from other DNA sequences found in this sample. The chain recombines TRBV9 with TRBJ2-1, with D possibly matching TRBD2 (5 bases). Trimming shortened V by 0 bases and J by 1 base, and 8 bases separated the two germline ends. Germline-derived CDR1 and CDR2 are SGDLS and YYNGEE. This CDR3 is built from 15 residues. The CDR3 bases are TGTGCCAGCAGCGTAGGCGGGCCATCCTACAATGAGCAGTTCTTC. It specifies CASSVGGPSYNEQFF.

This sequence joins TRBV28 and TRBJ1-2; no clear D. This CDR3 contains 12 residues. V was clipped by 3 bases and J by 4 bases, with 6 bases between them. CDR1 is MDHEN and CDR2 is SYDVKM in the germline V gene. The CDR3 nucleotides are TGTGCCAGCAGTTTCAGTATCTATGGCTACACCTTC. This sequence encodes CASSFSIYGYTF.

This clone was recorded a few times. The sample has other DNA sequences that encode this CDR3 too. The V and J genes are TRBV5-1 and TRBJ2-5; 8 positions agree with TRBD2. V lost 0 bases to trimming and J lost 4 bases; unmatched junction nucleotides: 5. The CDR3 runs 15 residues. Germline V gene lookup returns CDR1 SGHRS and CDR2 YFSETQ. The CDR3 spells CASSLGGTSVETQYF. The CDR3 bases are TGCGCCAGCAGCTTGGGGGGGACTAGTGTAGAGACCCAGTACTTC.

The rearrangement links TRBV4-1 to TRBJ1-1; 7 nucleotides match TRBD1. J lost 5 bases, V lost 0 bases, and 3 bases had no gene match. This CDR3 has 14 amino acids. CDR1 MGHRA and CDR2 YSYEKL come from the germline V gene. Here the CDR3 reads CASSQEGTVTEAFF. CDR3 DNA sequence: TGCGCCAGCAGCCAAGAAGGGACAGTGACTGAAGCTTTCTTT.

V and J are TRBV5-8 and TRBJ1-3; TRBD1 matches 7 bases. The V gene's germline CDR1 is SGHTS and CDR2 YDEGEE. The CDR3 loop spans 14 amino acids. The V segment lost 5 bases and the J segment 7 bases; nucleotides outside the gene matches: 9. The CDR3, as DNA: TGTGCCAGCAGGCAGACAGGGAGAAGGAACACCATATATTTT. It translates to CASRQTGRRNTIYF.

The rearrangement links TRBV6-5 to TRBJ1-1, with D hard to call. CDR3 length equals 13 residues. The V end lost 8 bases, the J end lost 0 bases, and 10 bases lay between the germline ends. Germline V lookup: CDR1 MNHEY, CDR2 SVGAGI. CDR3 loop: CASGWSVNTEAFF. CDR3 coding DNA: TGTGCCAGCGGTTGGAGCGTGAACACTGAAGCTTTCTTT.

CDR3 sequence: CASTPFGGKKTQYF. The CDR3 DNA reads TGTGCCAGCACCCCATTTGGCGGGAAAAAGACCCAGTACTTC. This chain connects TRBV6-5 to TRBJ2-5, with D maybe TRBD2 (6 bases). V shed 7 bases and J shed 6 bases, with 18 bases lying between them. Germline assignment: CDR1 MNHEY and CDR2 SVGAGI. This CDR3 spans 14 amino acids.

The chain links TRBV12-2 to TRBJ1-1; TRBD1, as called in the table, went unchecked against the DNA. TRBV12-2 constitutes a pseudogene. The CDR3 runs to 19 residues. CDR3 protein: CASRLTVYRVDGMNTEAFF. CDR3 in DNA: TGTGCAAGTCGCTTAACGGTTTACAGGGTTGACGGGATGAACACTGAAGCTTTCTTT.

The gene calls are TRBV5-5 and TRBJ2-5, with a weak D call TRBD2 (5 bases). Trimming took off 4 bases at V and 5 bases at J, with 18 bases between the two ends. From germline, CDR1 is SGHKS and CDR2 YYEKEE (reference sequence). This CDR3 has 15 residues. CDR3 amino acids: CASSPAEARGETQYF. DNA for the CDR3: TGTGCCAGCAGCCCCGCAGAGGCCCGAGGGGAGACCCAGTACTTC. Based on the CDR3 plus reference TRBV5-5 and TRBJ2-5, the full variable domain is DAGVTQSPTHLIKTRGQQVTLRCSPISGHKSVSWYQQVLGQGPQFIFQYYEKEERGRGNFPDRFSARQFPNYSSELNVNALLLGDSALYLCASSPAEARGETQYFGPGTRLLVL.

V is TRBV27 and J is TRBJ1-4; no clear D gene. There are 13 residues in the CDR3. Germline V gene lookup returns CDR1 MNHEY and CDR2 SMNVEV (reference sequence). The V and J ends lost 4 bases and 4 bases respectively, with 7 bases between them. The DNA of the CDR3 is TGTGCCAGCAGTTCGTACAGTAATGAAAAACTGTTTTTT. Its translation is CASSSYSNEKLFF.

This clone has only one observation. V is TRBV11-3 and J is TRBJ2-3; D call uncertain. The CDR3 contains 13 residues. The germline gives CDR1 SGHNT, CDR2 YENEEA. Trimming removed 5 bases at V and 1 base at J, with 7 bases between. The CDR3 spells CASSGRRTDTQYF. Written as DNA, the CDR3 is TGTGCCAGCAGCGGGCGTCGCACAGATACGCAGTATTTT.

The chain is built from TRBV24-1 and TRBJ2-1, with TRBD1 identical over 11 bases. CDR1 and CDR2 from the germline V gene are KGHDR and SFDVKD. CDR3 size: 15 residues. V dropped 4 bases and J dropped 7; count of bases not matched to a gene: 5. As DNA, the CDR3 is TGTGCCACCAGTGAAGGGGGGACAGGGGGGAATGAGCAGTTCTTC. It translates to CATSEGGTGGNEQFF.

The chain is built from TRBV29-1 and TRBJ1-2; 9 nucleotides agree with TRBD1. Germline CDR1 and CDR2: SQVTM and ANQGSEA. The ends lost 5 bases at V and 6 bases at J; junction bases unmatched: 7. The CDR3 spans 13 residues. The CDR3, as DNA: TGCAGCGTTTTCTTGGGACAGGGCAATGGCTACACCTTC. Translation: CSVFLGQGNGYTF.

The chain employs TRBV9 and TRBJ2-5; maybe TRBD2 (6 bases). The germline gives CDR1 SGDLS, CDR2 YYNGEE. The CDR3 spans 15 residues. V lost 0 bases to trimming and J lost 3 bases, with 12 bases between them. The CDR3 DNA is TGTGCCAGCAGCGTAGCAGCGGGCCCAAAAGAGACCCAGTACTTC. This gives the protein CASSVAAGPKETQYF.

The chain combines TRBV7-2 with TRBJ1-6, with 7 bases that match TRBD1. V trimming: 6 bases; J trimming: 6 bases; junction bases outside the gene matches: 14. This CDR3 contains 17 residues. Germline CDR1 SGHTA, CDR2 FQGNSA. The CDR3 nucleotides read TGTGCCAGCAGAGACCCCGGAATAACAGGGGTTAATTCACCCCTCCACTTT. Translated: CASRDPGITGVNSPLHF.

V is TRBV11-3 and J is TRBJ1-3; D uncertain. Germline V lookup: CDR1 SGHNT, CDR2 YENEEA. The V gene lost 3 bases and the J gene lost 0 bases, with 9 bases spanning the gap. This CDR3 comprises 15 residues. In nucleotides, the CDR3 is TGTGCCAGCAGCTTTATGGGCATCTCTGGAAACACCATATATTTT. Translation gives CASSFMGISGNTIYF.

J is TRBJ1-5 and V is TRBV6-2 or TRBV6-3; D perhaps matches TRBD1 (5 bases). This CDR3 is built from 18 residues. Germline V CDR1 and CDR2: MNHEY, SVGEGT. V was pared by 4 bases and J by 4 bases, with 23 bases between. This CDR3 is CASSSRLRKDKVNQPQHF. Written as DNA, the CDR3 is TGTGCCAGCAGTTCCCGCCTCCGTAAGGACAAGGTTAATCAGCCCCAGCATTTT.

Remarks on this clone: Other DNA sequences in this specimen translate into the identical CDR3. The rearrangement joins TRBV5-1 to TRBJ1-1; D unclear. The CDR3 has 13 amino acids. V shed 4 bases and J shed 4 bases, with 11 bases lying between them. Germline V CDR1 and CDR2: SGHRS, YFSETQ. The CDR3 is CASSLREGTEAFF. The CDR3 bases are TGCGCCAGCAGCCTCCGGGAGGGCACTGAAGCTTTCTTT.

The chain carries TRBV2 and TRBJ1-6, with a tentative D call TRBD1 (5 bases). This CDR3 comprises 15 residues. The germline V and J ends were trimmed by 3 bases and 6 bases, with 12 bases remaining between them. Germline CDR1 is SNHLY and CDR2 is FYNNEI. The CDR3 protein is CASSDSGRANSPLHF. For the CDR3, the DNA is TGTGCCAGCAGTGATTCCGGCAGGGCTAATTCACCCCTCCACTTT.